This T cell receptor (beta chain) was obtained from a study of T cells in Graves' hyperthyroidism and ophthalmopathy. Study results and limitations: Most clonotypes expanded in thyroid above 0.001 were likewise present in blood. The model anticipated ophthalmopathy a median around six months pre-onset. Using 13 V-J features, a model discriminated ophthalmopathy from stable hyperthyroidism.

RNA transcripts yielded amplified TCR beta CDR3 regions. An initial round of RT-PCR targeting the TCR CDR3 relied on the HTBI primer set. TCRdb re-derived calls from the multiplex PCR reads in MiXCR, one entry per CDR3 protein. The table records 650,000 to 800,000 distinct CDR3 sequences, 45% of them present only once. Diagnostic assessment was based on clinical symptoms, serum thyroxine and TRAb, thyroid ultrasound and orbital computed tomography. The CDR3 loop spans 14 amino acids. Looked up from germline, CDR1 is SEHNR and CDR2 is FQNEAQ (reference sequence). V shed 0 bases and J 3 bases; nucleotides not matched to a gene: 2. The sample holds many counts of this clonotype. The antigen is not known.

The origin of this receptor is an adult man with Graves' disease, either hyperthyroidism or ophthalmopathy (not recorded which). The chain links TRBV7-9 to TRBJ2-7; 7 bases map to TRBD1. The material sequenced was peripheral blood or thyroid tissue (not recorded which). Written as DNA, the CDR3 is TGTGCCAGCAGCTTAGCGGACAGGATCTACGAGCAGTACTTC. It translates to CASSLADRIYEQYF.